Presented here are 12 T cell receptor beta chains from one specimen sequenced in a study of blood T cell repertoires in COVID-19. Assay used: immunoSEQ multiplex PCR; TCRdb lists only in-frame clones, some missing. The table records roughly 99,000 clones, approximately 79% of them present only once. The sample taken for sequencing was peripheral blood. Every receptor here comes from a woman aged 80 or over with active or convalescent COVID-19.

The chain joins TRBV28 to TRBJ2-5; TRBD1 might be the D (5 bases). CDR1 is MDHEN, CDR2 SYDVKM, per germline. The CDR3 loop spans 13 amino acids. Trimming pared 10 bases from V and 5 bases from J, leaving 17 bases between. The CDR3 coding sequence is TGTGCCACCTGGCCGTCAGGGCGGGAGACCCAGTACTTC. It translates to CATWPSGRETQYF.

Concerning this clone itself: The junction departs from germline at one end; a sequencing error may be responsible. Other nucleotide sequences from this sample produce the same CDR3. The CDR3 nucleotides are TGTGCCAGCAGCTCGACAGGGGGAGTGAACACTGAAGCTTTCTTT. Translating gives CASSSTGGVNTEAFF. J is TRBJ1-1 and V is TRBV5-1; 9 positions agree with TRBD1. CDR3 size: 15 residues. Germline V gives CDR1 SGHRS, CDR2 YFSETQ.

V gene TRBV28 combines with J gene TRBJ2-1; 10 bases map to TRBD2. Germline V gene lookup returns CDR1 MDHEN and CDR2 SYDVKM. J gave up 12 bases and V 10 bases, and 15 bases lay outside the gene matches. The CDR3 contains 14 residues. The CDR3 here is CATSRLAGEPRQFF. In DNA, the CDR3 is TGTGCCACCAGCAGGCTAGCGGGAGAACCTAGGCAGTTCTTC.

This chain links TRBV28 with TRBJ1-5; 9 bases map to TRBD1. The ends lost 5 bases at V and 0 bases at J; junction bases unmatched: 11. The length of the CDR3 is 18 residues. Germline V gives CDR1 MDHEN, CDR2 SYDVKM. The CDR3 DNA reads as TGTGCCAGCAGTCAGCCCGGGACAGGGCACCATAGCAATCAGCCCCAGCATTTT. Its translation is CASSQPGTGHHSNQPQHF.

The chain carries TRBV6-1 and TRBJ2-5; 7 bases line up with TRBD2. The CDR3 contains 15 residues. The junction had 6 bases not matched to a gene; V was cut back by 0 bases and J by 5 bases. CDR1 is MNHNS and CDR2 is SASEGT in the germline V gene. The CDR3 sequence: CASSEAVGGVETQYF. In DNA form, the CDR3 reads TGTGCCAGCAGTGAAGCGGTGGGGGGGGTGGAGACCCAGTACTTC.

The chain recombines TRBV7-6 with TRBJ2-2; TRBD2 aligns across 9 bases. The CDR3 contains 15 residues. Germline V CDR1 and CDR2: SGHVS, FNYEAQ. Trimming cost V 0 bases and J 6 bases; bases outside gene matches: 2. This CDR3 is CASSLARGGPGELFF. CDR3 sequence (DNA): TGTGCCAGCAGCTTAGCGCGGGGGGGTCCCGGGGAGCTGTTTTTT.

The genes are TRBV23-1 and TRBJ2-7, with 7 bases fitting TRBD2. TRBV23-1 is an ORF for which the function is uncertain. With V trimmed by 6 bases and J by 6 bases, 20 bases remained unmatched. This CDR3 comprises 17 residues. DNA of the CDR3: TGCGCCAGCAGCCCCCTGGACTACGAGGGAGGGCCGGTCGAGCAGTACTTC. It yields the protein CASSPLDYEGGPVEQYF.

This clone was recorded only once. CDR3 residues: CASSEDGRAYEQYF. In DNA form, the CDR3 reads TGTGCCAGCAGCGAAGACGGGAGGGCCTACGAGCAGTACTTC. The chain has TRBV9 and TRBJ2-7; 8 bases fit TRBD2. This CDR3 has 14 residues. The V and J ends lost 3 bases and 2 bases, in that order; junction bases with no gene match: 4. Germline loops: CDR1 SGDLS, CDR2 YYNGEE.

The chain links TRBV5-1 to TRBJ2-5; D remains ambiguous. The CDR3 is made up of 14 amino acids. Per germline, CDR1 SGHRS and CDR2 YFSETQ. Trimming removed 0 bases from V and 5 bases from J, with 11 bases in between. The CDR3 protein is CASSLVPRPETQYF. The CDR3 region has the DNA TGCGCCAGCAGCTTGGTACCCAGGCCGGAGACCCAGTACTTC.

Comments on this clone: The junction departs from germline at one end; a sequencing error may be responsible. This chain uses TRBV5-1 with TRBJ2-2, with 10 bases identical to TRBD2. The CDR3 loop spans 15 amino acids. Germline V gene data show CDR1 as SGHRS and CDR2 as YFSETQ. CDR3 in amino acids: CASSLLAGSTGELFF. Here the CDR3 DNA reads TGTGCCAGCAGCCTACTAGCGGGATCCACCGGGGAGCTGTTTTTT.

About this clone itself: Other nucleotide sequences from this sample produce the same CDR3. The chain has TRBV18 and TRBJ2-5; D not resolved. V dropped 3 bases and J dropped 3 bases, with 5 bases sitting between them. CDR1 is KGHSH, CDR2 LQKENI, per germline. CDR3 length: 12 residues. DNA of the CDR3: TGTGCCAGCTCACCTACAGAAGAGACCCAGTACTTC. Protein: CASSPTEETQYF.

This chain links TRBV28 with TRBJ1-4; tentatively, D is TRBD1 (6 bases). Germline-derived CDR1 and CDR2 are MDHEN and SYDVKM. The CDR3 is 15 residues long. The V end was cut by 4 bases, the J end by 10 bases, with 19 bases between. CDR3 residues: CASSSLTGSAGKLFF. For the CDR3, the DNA is TGTGCCAGCAGTTCTTTGACAGGTTCGGCCGGAAAACTGTTTTTT. Full variable domain (rest looked up from reference TRBV28 and TRBJ1-4): DVKVTQSSRYLVKRTGEKVFLECVQDMDHENMFWYRQDPGLGLRLIYFSYDVKMKEKGDIPEGYSVSREKKERFSLILESASTNQTSMYLCASSSLTGSAGKLFFGSGTQLSVL.